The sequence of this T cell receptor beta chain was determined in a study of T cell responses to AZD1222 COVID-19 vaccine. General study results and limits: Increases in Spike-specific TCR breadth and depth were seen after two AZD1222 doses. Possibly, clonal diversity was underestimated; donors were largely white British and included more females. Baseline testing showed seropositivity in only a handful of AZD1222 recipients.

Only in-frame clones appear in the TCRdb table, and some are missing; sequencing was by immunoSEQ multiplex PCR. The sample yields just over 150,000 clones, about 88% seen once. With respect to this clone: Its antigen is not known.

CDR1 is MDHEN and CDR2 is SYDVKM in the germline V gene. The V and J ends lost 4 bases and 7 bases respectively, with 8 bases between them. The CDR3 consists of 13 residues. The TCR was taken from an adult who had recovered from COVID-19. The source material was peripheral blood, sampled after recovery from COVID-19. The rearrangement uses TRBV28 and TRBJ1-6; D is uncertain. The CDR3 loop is CASSSWGNSPLHF. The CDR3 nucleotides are TGTGCCAGCAGTTCCTGGGGAAATTCACCCCTCCACTTT.